The clone carrying this TCR beta chain was seen only a few times. Its target is not known. This sample was included in a study of PD-1 blockade in classical Hodgkin lymphoma. Broader study findings: CD4+ TCR diversity, unlike CD8+, climbed significantly by C4D1.

Every patient experienced relapse after autologous stem cell transplantation, and brentuximab vedotin exposure varied. Here immunoSEQ multiplex PCR was the method, and the copy in TCRdb shows in-frame clones only, minus some. Of about 18,000 clones in the sample, over 75% were seen once. Sequencing used peripheral blood mononuclear cells (PBMCs), obtained at baseline. The clonotype comes from a human donor with classical Hodgkin lymphoma.

The CDR3 DNA follows: TGTGCCAGCAGTTATTCTCCCTTGGGGTACACTGAAGCTTTCTTT. This encodes CASSYSPLGYTEAFF. The chain is built from TRBV6-5 and TRBJ1-1; D uncertain. This CDR3 is 15 amino acids long. Trimming took 3 bases from V and 3 from J, leaving 14 bases between them. CDR1 is MNHEY, CDR2 SVGAGI, per germline.